A single T cell receptor (beta chain) is shown here with its context. The Seattle site enrolled patients during active infection and followed them longitudinally. This sample was included in a study of blood T cell repertoires in COVID-19. Across the study: The cDNA or gDNA used as material had been derived from T cells, B-cell-depleted T cells, or PBMCs.

CDR3 length: 15 amino acids. V lost 0 bases and J lost 6, with 12 bases in between. Per germline, CDR1 LNHDA and CDR2 SQIVND (reference sequence). Under the authors' procedure: Using reference gene primer amplification, nucleated cell counts were estimated. Clones were read by immunoSEQ multiplex PCR, and TCRdb kept only the in-frame ones, dropping some. For V, J and clone size, that table is used; D and trimming come from the DNA. Of about 530,000 clones detected, 85% to 90% appear once; the ten largest clones hold less than 9.5%. The sequence was collected from a woman in her 50s with COVID-19, enrolled during active disease. The sample consisted of peripheral blood. J is TRBJ1-5 and V is TRBV19, with D possibly matching TRBD1 (5 bases). CDR3 loop: CASSIDRGSSQPQHF. The CDR3 bases are TGTGCCAGTAGTATAGATCGGGGGTCGTCTCAGCCCCAGCATTTT. Variable domain in full (rest from reference TRBV19 and TRBJ1-5): DGGITQSPKYLFRKEGQNVTLSCEQNLNHDAMYWYRQDPGQGLRLIYYSQIVNDFQKGDIAEGYSVSREKKESFPLTVTSAQKNPTAFYLCASSIDRGSSQPQHFGDGTRLSIL.